This T cell receptor (beta chain) is from a study of cytomegalovirus exposure and HLA in healthy donors. Study results and limitations: Accurate prediction of HLA-A and HLA-B alleles (for most subjects) was reportedly achieved from TCR beta sequences. When analyzed later, a missense DCLRE1C variant was found to be linked to TCR beta V- and J-gene trimming. Analysis performed later found more than 15,000 TCR beta sequences associated with HLA alleles at 0.05 false discovery rate.

The CDR3 loop spans 13 amino acids. The V gene's germline CDR1 is MDHEN and CDR2 SYDVKM. The V and J ends lost 6 bases and 5 bases, in that order; junction bases with no gene match: 6. Concerning this clone: As yet, its antigen is unknown.

The PCR employed 60 Vbeta primers together with 13 Jbeta primers. Sequencing used immunoSEQ multiplex PCR; TCRdb keeps in-frame clones, though not all of them. The data show roughly 98,000 clones, roughly three quarters seen once. This sequence was found in a middle-aged man in good health and CMV-seronegative. The chain has TRBV28 and TRBJ2-7, with TRBD1 matching 8 bases. Material for sequencing was PBMCs. For the CDR3, the DNA is TGTGCCAGCAGAGGACAGGGTTCCCACGAGCAGTACTTC. Translating it yields CASRGQGSHEQYF.